These T cell receptor beta chains were read from a single sample in a study of cytomegalovirus exposure and HLA in healthy donors. TCRdb's copy holds only in-frame clones and misses some; the assay was immunoSEQ multiplex PCR. The sample consists of about 140,000 clones, roughly 86% of them appearing once. The sample comprised PBMCs. The receptors were sampled from a man younger than 35 in good health and CMV-seropositive. Each CDR3 is given with its conserved first and last residue. A D gene is named only where the DNA matches it firmly. Some rows have no size entry. The others give once, few or many, or a class for an expanded clone.

J: TRBJ1-2
V: TRBV15
D: -
size: -
DNA: TGTGCCACCAGCAGAGACTTAGATGATGGCTACACCTTC
CDR3: CATSRDLDDGYTF

J: TRBJ2-7
V: TRBV5-4
D: -
size: -
DNA: TGTGCCAGCAGCTTGGGCCCAACGGGAACGGGGGAGCAGTACTTC
CDR3: CASSLGPTGTGEQYF

J: TRBJ2-2
V: TRBV28
D: TRBD2
size: -
DNA: TGTGCCAGCAGTTTAGGACTAGCGGGAGGATTTGGGGGCACCGGGGAGCTGTTTTTT
CDR3: CASSLGLAGGFGGTGELFF

J: TRBJ2-1
V: TRBV5-1
D: TRBD2
size: -
DNA: TGCGCCAGCAGCTTGACTAGCGGGAGTATCCAGGAGCAGTTCTTC
CDR3: CASSLTSGSIQEQFF

J: TRBJ2-7
V: TRBV20-1
D: -
size: -
DNA: TGCAGTGCTAGTACAGGGAGCGAGCAGTACTTC
CDR3: CSASTGSEQYF

J: TRBJ1-5
V: TRBV6-1
D: -
size: -
DNA: TGTGCCAGCAGTGAAGCAGGACATCGTAGCAATCAGCCCCAGCATTTT
CDR3: CASSEAGHRSNQPQHF

J: TRBJ2-1
V: TRBV7-3
D: -
size: few
DNA: TGTGCCAGCAGCTTAATCGGCAGCGCAGTCTACAATGAGCAGTTCTTC
CDR3: CASSLIGSAVYNEQFF

J: TRBJ2-1
V: TRBV6-6
D: TRBD2
size: -
DNA: TGTGCCAGCAGTGTCACTAGCGGGGTTTTCAATGAGCAGTTCTTC
CDR3: CASSVTSGVFNEQFF

J: TRBJ2-5
V: TRBV5-1
D: -
size: -
DNA: TGCGCCAGCAGCTTGCCAGGGGAGACCCAGTACTTC
CDR3: CASSLPGETQYF

J: TRBJ1-2
V: TRBV6-1
D: -
size: -
DNA: TGTGCCAGCACCCTTGGGACATCCAGTACCTATGGCTACACCTTC
CDR3: CASTLGTSSTYGYTF

J: TRBJ2-7
V: TRBV7-2
D: TRBD2
size: few
DNA: TGTGCCAGCAGCTTAGAAGGGGCGGGAGTCTACGAGCAGTACTTC
CDR3: CASSLEGAGVYEQYF

J: TRBJ1-2
V: TRBV11-2
D: -
size: -
DNA: TGTGCCAGCAGCTTATATGAGGGTTTCTATGGCTACACCTTC
CDR3: CASSLYEGFYGYTF

J: TRBJ2-1
V: TRBV4-1
D: -
size: -
DNA: TGCGCCAGCAGCCAGGGTCTAGGAATTGAGCAGTTCTTC
CDR3: CASSQGLGIEQFF